This is a list of T cell receptor beta chains from one sample in a study of blood T cell repertoires in COVID-19. Assay used: immunoSEQ multiplex PCR; TCRdb lists only in-frame clones, some missing. The sample shows 65,000 to 90,000 clones, about four fifths of them seen only once. What was sequenced was peripheral blood. Receptors were obtained from a woman aged 60-75 years with acute or convalescent COVID-19. Both conserved end residues are part of each CDR3. The D gene is left open where the match is weak. A clone size is listed for some rows: how often the clone was seen (once, few, many), or a class if it is expanded.

clone size	V gene	D gene	J gene	CDR3 protein	CDR3 DNA
NA	TRBV14	TRBD1	TRBJ2-5	CASSEQQGPTETQYF	TGTGCCAGCAGCGAACAACAGGGGCCGACGGAGACCCAGTACTTC
few	TRBV11-2	TRBD1	TRBJ1-1	CASSEGQGDTEAFF	TGTGCCAGCAGCGAGGGACAGGGAGACACTGAAGCTTTCTTT
once	TRBV7-8	NA	TRBJ2-2	CASSPDSIGLFF	TGTGCCAGCAGCCCAGACAGTATAGGGCTGTTTTTT
NA	TRBV18	TRBD1	TRBJ1-3	CASSPRTGTPISGNTIYF	TGTGCCAGCTCACCGAGGACAGGGACACCTATCTCTGGAAACACCATATATTTT
NA	TRBV5-4	TRBD2	TRBJ2-1	CASSLVSSGAYNEQFF	TGTGCCAGCAGCTTGGTGTCTAGCGGGGCCTACAATGAGCAGTTCTTC
NA	TRBV5-1	NA	TRBJ1-1	CASSLVGQVVDAFF	TGCGCCAGCAGCTTGGTTGGGCAGGTCGTTGATGCTTTCTTT
NA	TRBV5-1	TRBD1	TRBJ2-3	CASSLRQGGSTDTQYF	TGCGCCAGCAGCTTACGACAGGGGGGAAGCACAGATACGCAGTATTTT
NA	TRBV7-2	NA	TRBJ1-5	CASSLAAGAGSQPQHF	TGTGCCAGCAGCTTAGCGGCGGGGGCTGGAAGTCAGCCCCAGCATTTT
NA	TRBV19	NA	TRBJ2-5	CASSIDLVEGETQYF	TGTGCCAGTAGTATAGATCTTGTGGAGGGGGAGACCCAGTACTTC
once	TRBV18	TRBD1	TRBJ2-7	CASSTGAEKQYF	TGTGCCAGCTCAACAGGGGCGGAAAAGCAGTACTTC
NA	TRBV11-1	NA	TRBJ1-3	CASSFSYTIYF	TGTGCCAGCAGCTTTAGTTACACCATATATTTT
once	TRBV20-1	NA	TRBJ1-2	CSASRGGVATNYGYTF	TGCAGTGCTAGTCGAGGAGGAGTCGCTACTAACTATGGCTACACCTTC
NA	TRBV24-1	NA	TRBJ2-3	CATSSLQGDDTQYF	TGTGCCACCAGTTCTCTACAGGGTGACGATACGCAGTATTTT
NA	TRBV20-1	NA	TRBJ1-2	CSASRGYGYTF	TGCAGTGCTAGTCGCGGATATGGCTACACCTTC
NA	TRBV19	TRBD1	TRBJ1-2	CASQFGGTGKYGYTF	TGTGCCAGCCAATTTGGAGGGACAGGGAAGTATGGCTACACCTTC
NA	TRBV14	NA	TRBJ2-1	CASSHDFRLVSVNEQFF	TGTGCCAGCAGCCACGACTTTCGGCTAGTAAGTGTAAATGAGCAGTTCTTC
few	TRBV11-2	NA	TRBJ1-3	CASSQNSGNTIYF	TGTGCCAGCAGCCAAAACTCTGGAAACACCATATATTTT
NA	TRBV5-5	TRBD1	TRBJ1-1	CASSLRQGNPEAFF	TGTGCCAGCAGCTTGAGACAGGGAAACCCTGAAGCTTTCTTT
NA	TRBV27	NA	TRBJ2-2	CASSLPGGAFGELFF	TGTGCCAGCAGTTTACCGGGGGGCGCGTTCGGGGAGCTGTTTTTT
few	TRBV5-4	TRBD1	TRBJ1-2	CASSLRDRVYGYTF	TGTGCCAGCAGCCTCCGGGACAGGGTGTATGGCTACACCTTC
NA	TRBV7-9	NA	TRBJ1-2	CASSLGQESMGYTF	TGTGCCAGCAGCTTAGGACAGGAGTCTATGGGCTACACCTTC
NA	TRBV30	TRBD1	TRBJ1-2	CAWRSGQTLANYGYTF	TGTGCCTGGAGGTCGGGACAGACGTTAGCTAACTATGGCTACACCTTC
NA	TRBV7-8	NA	TRBJ1-1	CASSHREGWNTEAFF	TGTGCCAGCAGCCACCGGGAAGGATGGAACACTGAAGCTTTCTTT
NA	TRBV27	TRBD1	TRBJ2-7	CASSWGQGPYEQYF	TGTGCCAGCAGTTGGGGACAGGGTCCCTACGAGCAGTACTTC
NA	TRBV5-1	NA	TRBJ2-2	CASSTTLNTGELFF	TGCGCCAGCAGCACTACCCTGAACACCGGGGAGCTGTTTTTT
NA	TRBV30	NA	TRBJ2-1	CAGGRGSYNEQFF	TGTGCCGGGGGGCGGGGATCCTACAATGAGCAGTTCTTC
once	TRBV19	TRBD1	TRBJ1-1	CASSKQGASGMNTEAFF	TGTGCCAGTAGTAAACAGGGGGCTTCGGGAATGAACACTGAAGCTTTCTTT
NA	TRBV5-4	NA	TRBJ1-2	CASSFEELYGYTF	TGTGCCAGCAGCTTCGAGGAACTCTATGGCTACACCTTC
NA	TRBV11-1	NA	TRBJ1-3	CASSWTSVSGNTIYF	TGTGCCAGCAGCTGGACTTCCGTCTCTGGAAACACCATATATTTT
NA	TRBV6-6	TRBD1	TRBJ1-5	CASSRSGGGTAYSLSNQPQHF	TGTGCCAGCAGCCGATCAGGGGGCGGGACAGCTTATTCCCTTAGCAATCAGCCCCAGCATTTT
NA	TRBV27	TRBD1	TRBJ2-7	CASSFRQGVREQYF	TGTGCCAGCAGTTTCCGACAGGGGGTGCGCGAGCAGTACTTC
NA	TRBV12-3/TRBV12-4	NA	TRBJ1-2	CASSLTGSYGYTF	TGTGCCAGCAGTTTGACAGGATCCTATGGCTACACCTTC
once	TRBV6-6	NA	TRBJ1-2	CASGRGDYGYTF	TGTGCCAGCGGCAGGGGTGACTATGGCTACACCTTC